Detailed here is one TCR beta chain. The CDR3 is 14 amino acids. CDR1 is KGHDR and CDR2 is SFDVKD in the germline V gene. Trimming took 4 bases from V and 6 from J, leaving 12 bases between them. Using immunoSEQ multiplex PCR, the repertoire was profiled, and TCRdb retains in-frame clones only, with some absent. The sample holds under 150,000 clones, 70% to 90% seen once. These data come from a study of blood T cell repertoires in COVID-19. The sample comprised peripheral blood. This chain connects TRBV24-1 to TRBJ2-1; D is ambiguous. The TCR originated in a human donor in a cohort sampled during active COVID-19. This CDR3 is CATSDRSDRNEQFF. The CDR3, as DNA: TGTGCCACCAGTGACCGGAGCGACCGCAATGAGCAGTTCTTC.